The 27 T cell receptor delta chains in this list originate from one sample, sequenced in a study of gamma-delta chains in newborns, infants, children. TCRdb re-called the reads via CATT. The table has about 4,900 delta-chain clones, 2.5% to 3% seen once. The specimen was blood. Receptors originate from a child who was a newborn, infant or young child, either healthy, febrile or measles-vaccinated (not recorded which).

Concerning this clone: Possible read error: a much larger clone is one base away. This sequence joins TRDV2 and TRDJ3; 8 nucleotides match TRDD3. The germline gives CDR1 GEAIGNYY, CDR2 EKD. V was pared by 0 bases and J by 2 bases, with 2 bases of the junction left unmatched. The CDR3 spans 17 residues. CDR3 in DNA: TGTGCCTGTGACACCGCTGGGGGAGCCTGGGACACCCGACAGATGTTTTTC. It codes for CACDTAGGAWDTRQMFF.

Remarks on this clone: With a much larger clone just one base away, this may be a read error. The rearrangement joins TRDV2 to TRDJ3, with TRDD3 matching over 10 bases. Germline lookup yields CDR1 GEAIGNYY and CDR2 EKD. The CDR3 length is 21 residues. The CDR3: CACGTVLGDLKFSWDTRQMFF. CDR3 DNA sequence: TGTGCCTGTGGCACCGTACTGGGGGATCTCAAATTCTCCTGGGACACCCGACAGATGTTTTTC.

As for this clone: At one end the junction does not follow the germline gene, possibly because of a read error. The chain uses TRDV2 and TRDJ1; 8 bases agree with TRDD3. Germline CDR1 and CDR2: GEAIGNYY and EKD. The CDR3 loop spans 15 amino acids. In DNA, the CDR3 is TGTGCCTGTGGCACCGTACTGGGGGACACCGATAAACTCATCTTT. This gives the protein CACGTVLGDTDKLIF.

The J gene is TRDJ1, the V gene TRDV2; 12 positions agree with TRDD3. V shed 0 bases and J 2 bases; nucleotides not matched to a gene: 12. CDR3 size: 19 residues. Germline V gives CDR1 GEAIGNYY, CDR2 EKD. The DNA for the CDR3 is TGTGCCTGTGACACCTTTTATGGCTGGGGGATACGTACAACCGATAAACTCATCTTT. The encoded protein is CACDTFYGWGIRTTDKLIF.

This clone was seen a handful of times. This rearrangement joins TRDV1 to TRDJ1; TRDD3 matches 12 bases. This CDR3 has 17 amino acids. V trimming: 2 bases; J trimming: 2 bases; junction bases outside the gene matches: 6. The germline CDR1 and CDR2 sequences are TSWWSYY and QGS. The CDR3 DNA reads as TGTGCTCTTGGGGAAAGCCTGGGGGATACGCCTACCGATAAACTCATCTTT. Encoded protein: CALGESLGDTPTDKLIF.

In the case of this clone: A junction boundary mismatches the germline segment, possibly from a read error. The chain has TRDV2 and TRDJ3, with no clear D. The CDR3 is 18 residues long. The germline V gene encodes CDR1 GEAIGNYY and CDR2 EKD. The CDR3 region is CACNTAGHSSWDTRQMFF. The CDR3 DNA is TGTGCCTGTAACACCGCTGGCCACAGCTCCTGGGACACCCGACAGATGTTTTTC.

This clone is medium-sized in the sample. The chain employs TRDV2 and TRDJ3; 11 bases agree with TRDD3. In germline, CDR1 is GEAIGNYY, CDR2 EKD. V lost 2 bases and J lost 3; bases outside the gene matches: 5. The CDR3 consists of 18 residues. This chain's CDR3 is CACDKLGDKGWDTRQMFF. The CDR3 region has the DNA TGTGCCTGTGACAAACTGGGGGATAAAGGCTGGGACACCCGACAGATGTTTTTC.

Of note for this clone: This may come from a read error, since a much larger clone is one base off. Additional DNA sequences in this sample encode the identical CDR3. No V gene call was produced; the J gene was TRDJ3; the tabulated D call, TRDD3, remains unverified against the DNA. The CDR3 totals 17 residues. DNA of the CDR3: TGTGCCTGTGACAATACTGGGGGATACTGGGACACCCGACAGATGTTTTTC. Its protein is CACDNTGGYWDTRQMFF.

This clone was picked up a small number of times. This chain joins TRDV2 and TRDJ3, with TRDD3 matching over 7 bases. V was pared by 0 bases and J by 1 base, with 8 bases of the junction left unmatched. CDR3 length equals 19 residues. Germline CDR1 is GEAIGNYY and CDR2 is EKD. CDR3 amino acids: CACDTLRGILSWDTRQMFF. In DNA, the CDR3 is TGTGCCTGTGACACCCTCAGGGGGATCCTATCCTGGGACACCCGACAGATGTTTTTC.

This clone was counted between two and nine times. This rearrangement joins TRDV2 to TRDJ2, with 8 bases matching TRDD3. CDR1 is GEAIGNYY and CDR2 is EKD in the germline V gene. This CDR3 is built from 15 residues. With V trimmed by 3 bases and J by 0 bases, 2 bases remained unmatched. CDR3 sequence (DNA): TGTGCCTGTGACTGCTGGGGGACTTTGACAGCACAACTCTTCTTT. As protein: CACDCWGTLTAQLFF.

This clone has only a few counts. The same CDR3 is also encoded by other DNA sequences in this sample. This rearrangement joins TRDV2 to TRDJ3, with D unclear. CDR1 is GEAIGNYY, CDR2 EKD, per germline. The CDR3 loop spans 17 amino acids. V was trimmed by 1 base and J by 0 bases, leaving 9 bases between them. As DNA, the CDR3 is TGTGCCTGTGACACAGCTGGCAGCTCCTGGGACACCCGACAGATGTTTTTC. Protein product: CACDTAGSSWDTRQMFF.

On this clone itself: This may stem from a read error, because a much larger clone lies one nucleotide away. This chain joins TRDV2 and TRDJ2; 11 bases match TRDD3. J lost 7 bases, V lost 2 bases, and 2 bases had no gene match. The CDR3 has 14 residues. Germline-derived CDR1 and CDR2 are GEAIGNYY and EKD. CDR3 sequence reads: CACDILGDKAQLFF. CDR3 coding DNA: TGTGCCTGTGACATACTGGGGGATAAAGCACAACTCTTCTTT.

This clone was seen only a few times. The V call is TRDV2, the J call TRDJ1, with D possibly TRDD3 on 5 matching bases. Germline CDR1 and CDR2: GEAIGNYY and EKD. The CDR3 length is 17 residues. V gave up 0 bases and J gave up 0 bases, with 16 bases separating them. The CDR3 DNA is TGTGCCTGTGACACCGCGGGGGGTCCCCTGTACACCGATAAACTCATCTTT. It codes for CACDTAGGPLYTDKLIF.

The J gene is TRDJ2, the V gene TRDV2; 10 positions agree with TRDD3. The CDR3 sequence is 16 residues long. Germline CDR1 GEAIGNYY, CDR2 EKD. V lost 0 bases to trimming and J lost 4 bases; unmatched junction nucleotides: 4. The CDR3 DNA reads TGTGCCTGTGACACCTTACTGGGGGATTCGACAGCACAACTCTTCTTT. This sequence encodes CACDTLLGDSTAQLFF.

By its share, this clone is medium-sized (0.01 to 0.1%). CDR3 in amino acids: CACDTPDSSWDTRQMFF. The CDR3 bases are TGTGCCTGTGACACGCCCGATAGCTCCTGGGACACCCGACAGATGTTTTTC. The chain couples TRDV2 to TRDJ3, with D unclear. The CDR3 has 17 residues. V was pared by 1 base and J by 0 bases, with 9 bases between. The germline CDR1 and CDR2 sequences are GEAIGNYY and EKD.

This clone was picked up a small number of times. Other DNA sequences in this specimen translate into the identical CDR3. The chain employs TRDV2 and TRDJ3, with 9 bases matching TRDD3. The junction had 6 bases not matched to a gene; V was cut back by 3 bases and J by 1 base. The CDR3 is 18 residues long. Germline values: CDR1 GEAIGNYY, CDR2 EKD. The CDR3 region has the DNA TGTGCCTGTGACCCTACTGGGGGACCATCCTGGGACACCCGACAGATGTTTTTC. It is translated as CACDPTGGPSWDTRQMFF.

This clone was seen more than once but under ten times. The chain is built from TRDV2 and TRDJ3; TRDD3 is a possible D gene (6 bases). Trimming cost V 0 bases and J 0 bases, with 17 bases left between them. This CDR3 is 20 amino acids long. In germline, CDR1 is GEAIGNYY, CDR2 EKD. The CDR3 nucleotides read TGTGCCTGTGACACCAAATGGGGGCCCACGACCTCCTGGGACACCCGACAGATGTTTTTC. This encodes CACDTKWGPTTSWDTRQMFF.

The V gene is TRDV2, the J gene TRDJ3, with 11 bases fitting TRDD3. The CDR3 has 18 residues. CDR1 and CDR2 (germline): GEAIGNYY, EKD. Unmatched junction bases numbered 5, after V lost 2 bases and J lost 3 bases. The DNA of the CDR3 is TGTGCCTGTGACATCGTACTGGGGGATAGCTGGGACACCCGACAGATGTTTTTC. Protein: CACDIVLGDSWDTRQMFF.

In its sample, this clone ranks as medium-sized. This sample includes further DNA sequences coding for the same CDR3. The chain is built from TRDV1 and TRDJ2; 12 nucleotides match TRDD3. V was pared by 11 bases and J by 1 base, with 11 bases of the junction left unmatched. The CDR3 is 17 residues long. Germline assignment: CDR1 TSWWSYY and CDR2 QGS. The CDR3: CAVPGGYAPILTAQLFF. The CDR3 DNA sequence: TGTGCTGTCCCTGGGGGATACGCTCCCATTTTGACAGCACAACTCTTCTTT.

This clone was seen a handful of times. The rearrangement links TRDV2 to TRDJ3; 12 bases agree with TRDD3. The trim removed 3 bases at V and 2 bases at J, leaving 10 bases unmatched. The CDR3 length is 20 residues. CDR1 is GEAIGNYY and CDR2 is EKD in the germline V gene. CDR3 sequence: CACDVLGDTGGPWDTRQMFF. The CDR3 DNA is TGTGCCTGTGACGTACTGGGGGATACCGGGGGCCCCTGGGACACCCGACAGATGTTTTTC.

The V gene lacks a call, and TRDJ3 is the J gene; the DNA was not compared with TRDD3, the D call given in the table. This CDR3 is 21 amino acids long. The DNA of the CDR3 is TGTGCCTGTGACCGACTTATACTGGGGAACTACGGGTCCTGGGACACCCGACAGATGTTTTTC. Amino acids: CACDRLILGNYGSWDTRQMFF.

This chain uses TRDV1 with TRDJ1; 7 bases agree with TRDD3. Trimming at V came to 2 bases and at J to 0 bases, leaving 15 bases not matched to a gene. Looked up from germline, CDR1 is TSWWSYY and CDR2 is QGS. The CDR3 runs 19 residues. The CDR3 sequence is CALGEVWPNWGLYTDKLIF. CDR3 nucleotide sequence: TGTGCTCTTGGGGAAGTATGGCCTAACTGGGGATTGTACACCGATAAACTCATCTTT.

In its sample, this clone was seen a few times. The rearrangement links TRDV2 to TRDJ3, with 11 bases fitting TRDD3. This CDR3 spans 18 amino acids. The V and J ends lost 3 bases and 1 base, in that order; junction bases with no gene match: 4. CDR1 is GEAIGNYY and CDR2 is EKD in the germline V gene. The CDR3, as DNA: TGTGCCTGTGACGCTAACTGGGGGATATCCTGGGACACCCGACAGATGTTTTTC. Protein: CACDANWGISWDTRQMFF.

The chain joins TRDV2 to TRDJ3; 9 nucleotides align to TRDD3. Germline CDR1 is GEAIGNYY and CDR2 is EKD. This CDR3 contains 19 residues. Germline trimming cut 0 bases from V and 0 bases from J; bases unmatched to any gene: 5. This CDR3 reads CACDTGGIQVSWDTRQMFF. The CDR3 DNA sequence: TGTGCCTGTGACACCGGGGGGATACAGGTCTCCTGGGACACCCGACAGATGTTTTTC.

Only a few counts were recorded for this clone. This sequence may be a read error, since a much larger clone differs from it by one base. V is TRDV2 and J is TRDJ1; tentative D call: TRDD3 (6 bases). V was cut by 3 bases and J by 7 bases, with 14 bases left in between. Germline CDR1 reads GEAIGNYY; CDR2 reads EKD. This CDR3 comprises 13 residues. The DNA of the CDR3 is TGTGCCTGTGACGTACTGGGAGACGTTAAACTCATCTTT. Protein sequence: CACDVLGDVKLIF.

This clone has a handful of counts. A much more abundant neighbour one base away suggests this may be a read error. CDR3 bases: TGTGCCTGTGACACCGCTTGGGGACCGAGCTCCTGGGACACCCGACAGATGTTTTTC. Translating gives CACDTAWGPSSWDTRQMFF. The chain carries TRDV2 and TRDJ3; D possibly corresponds to TRDD3 (5 bases). Germline V lookup: CDR1 GEAIGNYY, CDR2 EKD. The length of the CDR3 is 19 residues. Trimming stripped 0 bases from V and 0 bases from J, with 14 bases between.

By its share, this clone is medium-sized (0.01 to 0.1%). The genes are TRDV2 and TRDJ3; no reliable D call. Trimming cost V 0 bases and J 0 bases, with 11 bases left between them. Per the germline V gene, CDR1 is GEAIGNYY and CDR2 is EKD. The CDR3 covers 18 residues. The CDR3 nucleotides read TGTGCCTGTGACACCGCGGGGCTAAGCTCCTGGGACACCCGACAGATGTTTTTC. It codes for CACDTAGLSSWDTRQMFF.